These 2 T cell receptor beta chains were sequenced from one sample in a study of glioma-infiltrating T cells after dendritic cell vaccination. TCRdb's table, derived via immunoSEQ multiplex PCR, lists solely in-frame clones and lacks some. The data hold 100,000 or so clones, with around 91% observed a single time. The time point was: after dendritic cell vaccination, including at tumor progression/relapse. The sequencing used blood, collected after dendritic cell vaccination. The source of these receptors is a human donor with glioblastoma.

The rearrangement links TRBV10-1 to TRBJ1-1; 7 bases map to TRBD1. The CDR3 consists of 13 residues. CDR1 and CDR2 from the germline V gene are WNHNN and SYGVQD (reference sequence). V shed 8 bases and J 1 base; nucleotides not matched to a gene: 4. This CDR3 reads CASQQGTNTEAFF. The CDR3 nucleotides are TGCGCCAGCCAACAGGGGACGAACACTGAAGCTTTCTTT.

This clone was seen only a few times. The rearrangement joins TRBV19 to TRBJ1-1; D remains unclear. Germline-derived CDR1 and CDR2 are LNHDA and SQIVND (reference sequence). V lost 0 bases and J 1 base, leaving 12 bases between the germline ends. This CDR3 is 16 amino acids long. The CDR3 reads CASSIDLAQKNTEAFF. Here the CDR3 DNA reads TGTGCCAGTAGTATAGATTTAGCGCAGAAGAACACTGAAGCTTTCTTT.